The 19 T cell receptor beta chains in this list originate from one sample, sequenced in a study of chemoradiotherapy in HPV16-positive cancers. Only in-frame clones appear in the TCRdb table, and some are missing; sequencing was by immunoSEQ multiplex PCR. The sample includes about 1,600 clones, around nine tenths of them seen just once. The sample here was tumor tissue, taken from a patient who underwent chemoradiotherapy. These receptor sequences come from a human donor with HPV-associated anogenital cancer.

This chain uses TRBV13 with TRBJ2-2; D tentatively reads TRBD1 or TRBD2 (6 bases each). Germline CDR1 reads PRHDT; CDR2 reads FYEKMQ (reference sequence). Trimming cost V 2 bases and J 5 bases, with 15 bases left between them. This CDR3 region has 16 residues. The CDR3 protein is CASSLRPGARTGELFF. The DNA of the CDR3 is TGTGCCAGCAGCTTAAGGCCGGGGGCAAGGACCGGGGAGCTGTTTTTT.

V is TRBV9 and J is TRBJ2-7, with D tentatively TRBD2 (5 bases). CDR1 is SGDLS, CDR2 YYNGEE, per germline. The CDR3 runs 15 residues. V was clipped by 3 bases and J by 3 bases, with 16 bases between them. The CDR3 DNA reads as TGTGCCAGCAGCGCCGGACTTGGCAGCTACTACGAGCAGTACTTC. Its translation is CASSAGLGSYYEQYF. Full variable domain (rest looked up from reference TRBV9 and TRBJ2-7): DSGVTQTPKHLITATGQRVTLRCSPRSGDLSVYWYQQSLDQGLQFLIQYYNGEERAKGNILERFSAQQFPDLHSELNLSSLELGDSALYFCASSAGLGSYYEQYFGPGTRLTVT.

V and J are TRBV9 and TRBJ2-3, with a possible D match to TRBD1 (5 bases). The V and J ends lost 0 bases and 2 bases respectively, with 13 bases between them. The CDR3 has 16 amino acids. The germline CDR1 and CDR2 sequences are SGDLS and YYNGEE. The CDR3 region has the DNA TGTGCCAGCAGCGTAGAGCTGGGCAGGGCCACAGATACGCAGTATTTT. This encodes CASSVELGRATDTQYF.

The chain recombines TRBV5-5 with TRBJ1-1; D possibly corresponds to TRBD1 (6 bases). The CDR3 is 14 residues long. Per germline, CDR1 SGHKS and CDR2 YYEKEE (reference sequence). The germline V and J ends were trimmed by 0 bases and 4 bases, with 10 bases remaining between them. The CDR3 DNA is TGTGCCAGCAGCTTGGAGGGGGTCGGCACTGAAGCTTTCTTT. Residues: CASSLEGVGTEAFF.

The chain links TRBV7-2 to TRBJ2-5; D is uncertain. Germline V gene sequence: CDR1 SGHTA, CDR2 FQGNSA. Deletions cut 6 bases from V and 0 bases from J, with 5 bases between. This CDR3 region has 12 residues. The CDR3 reads CASSTYQETQYF. The CDR3 DNA follows: TGTGCCAGCAGTACGTACCAAGAGACCCAGTACTTC.

The rearrangement uses TRBV4-1 and TRBJ1-1; D is uncertain. V shed 5 bases and J shed 0 bases, with 22 bases lying between them. Germline V gene lookup returns CDR1 MGHRA and CDR2 YSYEKL. The CDR3 is 18 amino acids. The CDR3 DNA reads as TGCGCCAGCAGCATGCTTCCGGGAGGGAGGGATCTGAACACTGAAGCTTTCTTT. It translates to CASSMLPGGRDLNTEAFF.

This clone was observed a handful of times. The J gene is TRBJ2-1, the V gene TRBV11-3, with 7 positions matching TRBD2. Germline V lookup: CDR1 SGHNT, CDR2 YENEEA. The CDR3 covers 14 residues. The J segment lost 4 bases and the V segment lost 4 bases, leaving 4 bases of the junction unmatched. The CDR3 loop is CASSSKRGYNEQFF. CDR3 DNA: TGTGCCAGCAGCTCCAAGCGGGGTTACAATGAGCAGTTCTTC.

The rearrangement uses TRBV5-6 and TRBJ2-6; a possible D gene is TRBD2 (5 bases). Trimming removed 3 bases from V and 0 bases from J, with 7 bases in between. Germline V CDR1 and CDR2: SGHDT, YYEEEE. The CDR3 length is 15 residues. CDR3 residues: CASSWAGSGANVLTF. The CDR3 coding sequence is TGTGCCAGCAGCTGGGCGGGCTCTGGGGCCAACGTCCTGACTTTC.

V usage is TRBV11-3 and J usage is TRBJ2-7; TRBD2 might be the D (6 bases). CDR1 and CDR2 (germline): SGHNT, YENEEA. The CDR3 covers 13 residues. The V end lost 3 bases, the J end lost 5 bases, and 11 bases lay between the germline ends. The CDR3 DNA reads TGTGCCAGCAGCTTCGCCGGCGGGAACGAGCAGTACTTC. The encoded protein is CASSFAGGNEQYF.

This clone has only a few counts. The chain joins TRBV14 to TRBJ2-5; D is uncertain. The CDR3 has 14 residues. Germline CDR1 SGHDN, CDR2 FVKESK. The V and J ends lost 0 bases and 4 bases respectively, with 9 bases between them. The CDR3 reads CASSQDRQAETQYF. The CDR3 DNA sequence: TGTGCCAGCAGCCAAGATAGGCAGGCAGAGACCCAGTACTTC.

Within the sample, this clone is large. The chain links TRBV10-3 to TRBJ1-5; 10 bases align to TRBD1. Trimming removed 10 bases from V and 3 bases from J; junction bases left unmatched: 9. CDR1 is ENHRY, CDR2 SYGVKD, per germline. There are 15 residues in the CDR3. The CDR3 coding sequence is TGTGCCACATCCGGGACAGGGGTTCTCAATCAGCCCCAGCATTTT. This translates into CATSGTGVLNQPQHF.

This chain connects TRBV6-4 to TRBJ2-2; D is ambiguous. Trimming left V 2 bases short and J 1 base short, with 2 bases between. The CDR3 contains 13 residues. Germline V gene sequence: CDR1 MRHNA, CDR2 SNTAGT. DNA for the CDR3: TGTGCCAGCAGTGACGGGAACACCGGGGAGCTGTTTTTT. Translation gives CASSDGNTGELFF.

V gene TRBV2 combines with J gene TRBJ2-7, with unresolved D. The CDR3 runs to 12 residues. CDR1 SNHLY and CDR2 FYNNEI come from the germline V gene. V was shortened by 8 bases and J by 1 base, with 9 bases between the two germline ends. Here the CDR3 reads CASSFSSYEQYF. CDR3 nucleotides: TGTGCCAGCTCCTTTTCGTCCTACGAGCAGTACTTC.

The J gene is TRBJ2-5, the V gene TRBV2; D not resolved. V was clipped by 6 bases and J by 4 bases, with 24 bases between them. This CDR3 has 17 residues. The V gene's germline CDR1 is SNHLY and CDR2 FYNNEI. The DNA of the CDR3 is TGTGCCAGCAGACAAGCCTGGATAGCCACGAGCCGAGAGACCCAGTACTTC. Encoded protein: CASRQAWIATSRETQYF.

The CDR3 nucleotides read TGTGCCAGCAGCAACCCCCCCTGGGGGGAGCTGTTTTTT. Its protein is CASSNPPWGELFF. V is TRBV7-2 and J is TRBJ2-2; no firm D call. The CDR3 contains 13 residues. Germline CDR1 and CDR2: SGHTA and FQGNSA. V was shortened by 5 bases and J by 8 bases, with 12 bases between the two germline ends. The variable domain in full, with the rest retrieved from reference TRBV7-2 and TRBJ2-2, is GAGVSQSPSNKVTEKGKDVELRCDPISGHTALYWYRQSLGQGLEFLIYFQGNSAPDKSGLPSDRFSAERTGGSVSTLTIQRTQQEDSAVYLCASSNPPWGELFFGEGSRLTVL.

The count of this clone is one. The rearrangement uses TRBV11-1 and TRBJ2-5; D may be TRBD2 (5 bases). The germline V gene has CDR1 SGHAT and CDR2 FQDESV (reference sequence). V was pared by 1 base and J by 5 bases, with 14 bases between. The CDR3 is made up of 15 amino acids. This chain's CDR3 is CASSLGGSARETQYF. The CDR3 region has the DNA TGTGCCAGCAGCTTAGGGGGTAGCGCGAGGGAGACCCAGTACTTC.

In this sample, this clone turned up once. This sequence joins TRBV7-8 and TRBJ2-3; D might be TRBD2 (5 bases). Germline V CDR1 and CDR2: SGHVS, FQNEAQ. V shed 8 bases and J shed 7 bases, with 19 bases lying between them. The CDR3 length is 14 residues. CDR3 DNA sequence: TGTGCCAGCCGCGGAGCTAGCTCTTCGAATACGCAGTATTTT. Protein sequence: CASRGASSSNTQYF.

This clone was seen a single time. The V and J genes are TRBV7-9 and TRBJ2-7; 13 bases are shared with TRBD2. This CDR3 contains 19 residues. The germline CDR1 and CDR2 sequences are SEHNR and FQNEAQ (reference sequence). V shed 5 bases and J 3 bases; nucleotides not matched to a gene: 16. The CDR3 sequence is CASSPPTGTSGAILYEQYF. The CDR3 DNA reads as TGTGCCAGCAGCCCCCCTACCGGGACTAGCGGGGCTATCCTCTACGAGCAGTACTTC.

The chain combines TRBV19 with TRBJ1-5, with TRBD1 matching 9 bases. This CDR3 spans 14 amino acids. Per germline, CDR1 LNHDA and CDR2 SQIVND (reference sequence). V dropped 5 bases and J dropped 3; count of bases not matched to a gene: 2. In DNA form, the CDR3 reads TGTGCCAGTAGTGGACAGGGGTACAATCAGCCCCAGCATTTT. Translated: CASSGQGYNQPQHF.